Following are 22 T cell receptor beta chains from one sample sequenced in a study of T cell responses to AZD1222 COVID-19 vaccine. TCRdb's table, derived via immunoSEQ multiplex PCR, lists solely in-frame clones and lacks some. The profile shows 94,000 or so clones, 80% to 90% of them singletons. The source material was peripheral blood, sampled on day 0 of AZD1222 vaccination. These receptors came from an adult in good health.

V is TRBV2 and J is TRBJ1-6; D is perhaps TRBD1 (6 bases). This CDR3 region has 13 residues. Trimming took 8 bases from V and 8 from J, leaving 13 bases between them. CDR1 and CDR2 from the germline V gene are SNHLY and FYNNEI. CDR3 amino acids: CASLQGEYSPLHF. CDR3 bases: TGTGCCAGCCTACAGGGAGAATATTCACCCCTCCACTTT.

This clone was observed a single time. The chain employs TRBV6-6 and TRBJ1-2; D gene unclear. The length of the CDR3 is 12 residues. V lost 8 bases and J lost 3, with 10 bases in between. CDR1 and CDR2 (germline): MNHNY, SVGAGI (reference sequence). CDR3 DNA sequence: TGTGCCAGCCTTTCACCTGACTATGGCTACACCTTC. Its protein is CASLSPDYGYTF.

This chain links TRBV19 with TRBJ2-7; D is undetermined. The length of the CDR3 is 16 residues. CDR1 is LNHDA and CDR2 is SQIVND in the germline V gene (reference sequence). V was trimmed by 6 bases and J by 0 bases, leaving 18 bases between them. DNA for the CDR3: TGTGCCAGTAGATCGCAAGCCATGGGTAGCTCCTACGAGCAGTACTTC. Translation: CASRSQAMGSSYEQYF.

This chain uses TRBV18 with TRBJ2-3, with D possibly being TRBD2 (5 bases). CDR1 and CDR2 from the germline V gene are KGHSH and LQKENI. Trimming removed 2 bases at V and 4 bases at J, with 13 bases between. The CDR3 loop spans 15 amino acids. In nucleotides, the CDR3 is TGTGCCAGCTCACCAGGTTCGGACTTTTCAGATACGCAGTATTTT. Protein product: CASSPGSDFSDTQYF.

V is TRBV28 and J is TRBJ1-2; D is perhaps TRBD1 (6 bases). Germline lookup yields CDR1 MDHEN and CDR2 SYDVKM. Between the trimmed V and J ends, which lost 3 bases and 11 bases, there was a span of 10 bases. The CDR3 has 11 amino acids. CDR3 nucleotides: TGTGCCAGCAGTTTTCAGGGGAGATACACCTTC. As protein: CASSFQGRYTF.

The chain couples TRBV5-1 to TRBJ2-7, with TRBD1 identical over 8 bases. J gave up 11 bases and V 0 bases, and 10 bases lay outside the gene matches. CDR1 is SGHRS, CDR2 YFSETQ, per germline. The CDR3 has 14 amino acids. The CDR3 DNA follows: TGCGCCAGCAGCTTGGAAGGACAGGGAACGAGGAAGTACTTC. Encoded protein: CASSLEGQGTRKYF.

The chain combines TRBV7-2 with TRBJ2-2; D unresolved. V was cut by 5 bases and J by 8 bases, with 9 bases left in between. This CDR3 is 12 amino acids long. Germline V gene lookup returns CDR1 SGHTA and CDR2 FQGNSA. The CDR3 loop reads CASSPIKGELFF. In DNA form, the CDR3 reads TGTGCCAGCAGCCCCATTAAAGGGGAGCTGTTTTTT.

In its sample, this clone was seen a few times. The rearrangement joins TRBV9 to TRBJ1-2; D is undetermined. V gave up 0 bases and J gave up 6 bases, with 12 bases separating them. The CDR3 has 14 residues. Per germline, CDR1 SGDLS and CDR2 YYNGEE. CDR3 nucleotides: TGTGCCAGCAGCGTAGGGAGAGGGATCGATGGCTACACCTTC. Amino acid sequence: CASSVGRGIDGYTF.

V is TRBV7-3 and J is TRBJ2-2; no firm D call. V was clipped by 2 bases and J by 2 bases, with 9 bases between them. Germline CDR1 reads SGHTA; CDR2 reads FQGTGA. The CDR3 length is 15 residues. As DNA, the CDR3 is TGTGCCAGCAGCTTAGCTCCCACAAACACCGGGGAGCTGTTTTTT. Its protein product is CASSLAPTNTGELFF.

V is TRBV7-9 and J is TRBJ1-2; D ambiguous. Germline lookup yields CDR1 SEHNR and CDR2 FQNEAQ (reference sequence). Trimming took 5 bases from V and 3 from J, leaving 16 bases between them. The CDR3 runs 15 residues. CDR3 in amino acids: CASSIPGREDYGYTF. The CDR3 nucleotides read TGTGCCAGCAGCATACCCGGACGGGAAGACTATGGCTACACCTTC.

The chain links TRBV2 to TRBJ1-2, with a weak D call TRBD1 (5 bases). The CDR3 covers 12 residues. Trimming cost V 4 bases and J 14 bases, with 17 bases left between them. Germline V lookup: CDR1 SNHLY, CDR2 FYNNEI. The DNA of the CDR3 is TGTGCCAGCAGTGCGCAGGGCCCGTCGGGGACCTTC. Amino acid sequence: CASSAQGPSGTF.

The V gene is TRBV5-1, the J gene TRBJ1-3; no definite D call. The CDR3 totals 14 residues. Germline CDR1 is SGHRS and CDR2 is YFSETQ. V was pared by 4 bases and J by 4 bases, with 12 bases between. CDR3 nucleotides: TGCGCCAGCAGCGATCCCTCGGCAGGAAACACCATATATTTT. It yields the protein CASSDPSAGNTIYF. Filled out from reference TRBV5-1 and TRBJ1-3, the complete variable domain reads KAGVTQTPRYLIKTRGQQVTLSCSPISGHRSVSWYQQTPGQGLQFLFEYFSETQRNKGNFPGRFSGRQFSNSRSEMNVSTLELGDSALYLCASSDPSAGNTIYFGEGSWLTVV.

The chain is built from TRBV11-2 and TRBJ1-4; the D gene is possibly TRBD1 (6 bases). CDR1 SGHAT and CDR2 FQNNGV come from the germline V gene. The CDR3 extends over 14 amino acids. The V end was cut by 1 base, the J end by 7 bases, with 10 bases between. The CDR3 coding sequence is TGTGCCAGCAGCTTAGGTCTAGGGGGTGAAAAACTGTTTTTT. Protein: CASSLGLGGEKLFF.

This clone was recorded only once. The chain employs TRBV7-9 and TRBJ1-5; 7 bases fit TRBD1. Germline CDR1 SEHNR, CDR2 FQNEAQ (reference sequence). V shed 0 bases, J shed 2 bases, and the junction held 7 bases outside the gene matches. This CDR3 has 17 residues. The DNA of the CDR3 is TGTGCCAGCAGCTTAGCGGCAGGGGGTGGTCGCAATCAGCCCCAGCATTTT. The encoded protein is CASSLAAGGGRNQPQHF.

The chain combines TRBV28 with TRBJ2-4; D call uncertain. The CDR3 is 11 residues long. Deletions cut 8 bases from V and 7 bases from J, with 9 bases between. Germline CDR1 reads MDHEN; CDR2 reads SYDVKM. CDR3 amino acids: CASGPFNIQYF. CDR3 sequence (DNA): TGTGCCAGCGGACCTTTTAACATTCAGTACTTC.

The CDR3: CASSFTGEETQYF. The CDR3 bases are TGTGCCAGCAGTTTCACAGGGGAAGAGACCCAGTACTTC. The V and J genes are TRBV6-5 and TRBJ2-5; 7 bases are a match to TRBD1. Trimming at V came to 4 bases and at J to 3 bases, leaving 2 bases not matched to a gene. CDR3 length: 13 residues. Germline CDR1 and CDR2: MNHEY and SVGAGI.

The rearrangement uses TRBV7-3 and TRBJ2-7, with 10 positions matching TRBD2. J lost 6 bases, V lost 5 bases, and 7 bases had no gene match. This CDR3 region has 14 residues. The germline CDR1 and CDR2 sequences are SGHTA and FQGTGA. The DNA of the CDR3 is TGTGCCAGCAGCCCAGGGACTAGCGCTACCGAGCAGTACTTC. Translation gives CASSPGTSATEQYF.

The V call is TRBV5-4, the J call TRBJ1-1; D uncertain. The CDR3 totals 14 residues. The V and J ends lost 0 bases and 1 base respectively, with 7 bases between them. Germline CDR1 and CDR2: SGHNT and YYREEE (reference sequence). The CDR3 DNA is TGTGCCAGCAGCTTGGGAGCCTCGAACACTGAAGCTTTCTTT. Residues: CASSLGASNTEAFF.

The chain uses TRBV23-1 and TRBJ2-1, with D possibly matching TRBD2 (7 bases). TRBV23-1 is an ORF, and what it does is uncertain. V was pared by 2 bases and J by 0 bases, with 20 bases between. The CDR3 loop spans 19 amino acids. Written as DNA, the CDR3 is TGCGCCAGCAGTCAAAGCGGGACACCTCGAACTAGCTCCTACAATGAGCAGTTCTTC. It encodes CASSQSGTPRTSSYNEQFF.

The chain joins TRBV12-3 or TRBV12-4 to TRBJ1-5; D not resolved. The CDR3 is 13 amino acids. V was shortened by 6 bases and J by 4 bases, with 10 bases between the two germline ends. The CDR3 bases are TGTGCCAGCAGCCCGGCACCGAATCAGCCCCAGCATTTT. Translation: CASSPAPNQPQHF.

The CDR3 DNA sequence: TGCAGCGGGGTAAGACAGGGGGCGGGCGAAGCTTTCTTT. Its translation: CSGVRQGAGEAFF. The chain uses TRBV29-1 and TRBJ1-1, with 10 positions matching TRBD1. This CDR3 spans 13 amino acids. The junction had 10 bases not matched to a gene; V was cut back by 7 bases and J by 8 bases. Looked up from germline, CDR1 is SQVTM and CDR2 is ANQGSEA.

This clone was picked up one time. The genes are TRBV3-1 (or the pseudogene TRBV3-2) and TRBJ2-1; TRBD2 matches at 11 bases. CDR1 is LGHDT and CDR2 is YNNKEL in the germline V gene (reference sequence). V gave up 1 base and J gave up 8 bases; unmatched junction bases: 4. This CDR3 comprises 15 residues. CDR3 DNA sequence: TGTGCCAGCAGCCAAGCTAGCGGGGGGTGGGATGAGCAGTTCTTC. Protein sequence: CASSQASGGWDEQFF.